This entry is about one T cell receptor beta chain. The treatment was: oral pan-JAK inhibitor, 5-10 mg twice daily. Reverse transcribed after extraction, RNA yielded cDNA as the sequencing template. Sequencing was performed with immunoSEQ multiplex PCR; in TCRdb, only in-frame clones are kept and a portion is missing. The table records approximately 180,000 clones, around three fifths of them present only once. These data come from a study of CD8+ T cells in alopecia areata. The sequence came from a human donor with alopecia areata. The source material was CD4+ T cells sorted from blood, sampled around week 47, from a patient treated with tofacitinib.

In DNA form, the CDR3 reads TGCGCCAGCAGCCAAGTCAGGAGCGGGGGGGACAATGAGCAGTTCTTC. Amino acid sequence: CASSQVRSGGDNEQFF. The V gene is TRBV4-3, the J gene TRBJ2-1; 10 bases fit TRBD2. This CDR3 has 16 residues. Germline CDR1 LGHNA, CDR2 YSLEER. Trimming at V came to 1 base and at J to 5 bases, leaving 5 bases not matched to a gene.